This T cell receptor (beta chain) was identified in a study of breast tumors, draining lymph nodes, adjacent tissues. About this clonotype: No antigen is known for it. A much larger clone sits a single nucleotide away, making a read error possible.

General study points: Data fit most tumor T cells coming from lymph node, expanding in tumor. Data only fit, rather than demonstrated, lymph node origin of most tumor T cells. Luminal-like breast cancer showed significantly higher tumor–nontumor repertoire similarity than basal-like. Tumor TCR diversity was below lymph nodes but above nontumor tissue.

The lymph nodes were axillary draining lymph nodes from breast cancer patients. TCRdb recomputed calls from the multiplex PCR reads with MiXCR, one row per CDR3 protein. The table has 150,000 to 200,000 distinct CDR3 sequences, over 25% seen once. V lost 5 bases and J lost 4; bases outside the gene matches: 19. CDR1 and CDR2 (germline): DFQATT, SNEGSKA (reference sequence). The CDR3 is 18 amino acids. The chain is built from TRBV20-1 and TRBJ2-5, with TRBD2 identical over 10 bases. Sequenced: axillary lymph node tissue. The sequence came from a female donor with breast cancer. Some clones in this sample may be carry-over from other donors' samples. This CDR3 reads CSAYPSGGALFVGETQYF. The CDR3 region has the DNA TGCAGTGCTTACCCCAGCGGGGGGGCCTTATTTGTAGGAGAGACCCAGTACTTC.